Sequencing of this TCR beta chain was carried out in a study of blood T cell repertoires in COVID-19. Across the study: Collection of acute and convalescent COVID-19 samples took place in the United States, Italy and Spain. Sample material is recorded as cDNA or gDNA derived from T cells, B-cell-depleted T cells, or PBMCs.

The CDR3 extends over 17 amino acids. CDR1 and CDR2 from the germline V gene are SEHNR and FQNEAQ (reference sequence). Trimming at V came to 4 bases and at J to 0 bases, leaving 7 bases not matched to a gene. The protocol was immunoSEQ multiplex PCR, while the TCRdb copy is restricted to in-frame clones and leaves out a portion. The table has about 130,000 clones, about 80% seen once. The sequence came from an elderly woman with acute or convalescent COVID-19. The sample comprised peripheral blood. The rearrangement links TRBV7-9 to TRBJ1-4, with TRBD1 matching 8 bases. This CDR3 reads CASSSGTGTPTNEKLFF. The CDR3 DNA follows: TGTGCCAGCAGCTCTGGGACAGGTACACCAACTAATGAAAAACTGTTTTTT.